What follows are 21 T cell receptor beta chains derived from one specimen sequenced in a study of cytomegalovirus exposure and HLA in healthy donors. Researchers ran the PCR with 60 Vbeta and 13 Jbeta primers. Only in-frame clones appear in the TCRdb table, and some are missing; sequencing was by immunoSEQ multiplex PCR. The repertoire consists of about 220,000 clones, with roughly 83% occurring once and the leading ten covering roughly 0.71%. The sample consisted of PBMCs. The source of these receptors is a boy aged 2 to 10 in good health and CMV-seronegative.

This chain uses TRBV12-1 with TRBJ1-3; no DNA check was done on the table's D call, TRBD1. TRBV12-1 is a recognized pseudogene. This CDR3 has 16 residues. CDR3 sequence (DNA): TGTGCCAGCAGCCCCCGGACACAAAAAGGGGGAAACACCATATATTTT. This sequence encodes CASSPRTQKGGNTIYF.

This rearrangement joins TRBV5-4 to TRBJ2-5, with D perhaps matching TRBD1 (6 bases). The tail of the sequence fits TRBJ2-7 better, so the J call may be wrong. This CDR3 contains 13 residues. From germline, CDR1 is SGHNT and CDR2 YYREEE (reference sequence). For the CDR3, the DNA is TGTGCCAGCAGCGAAGACAGGATCTACGAGCAGTACTTC. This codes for CASSEDRIYEQYF.

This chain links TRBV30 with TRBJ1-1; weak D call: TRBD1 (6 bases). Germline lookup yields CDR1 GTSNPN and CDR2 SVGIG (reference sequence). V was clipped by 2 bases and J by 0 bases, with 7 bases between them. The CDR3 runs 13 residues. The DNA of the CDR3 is TGTGCCTGGAGTAGGACAGTGAACACTGAAGCTTTCTTT. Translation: CAWSRTVNTEAFF. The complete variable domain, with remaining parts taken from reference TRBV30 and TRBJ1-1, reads SQTIHQWPATLVQPVGSPLSLECTVEGTSNPNLYWYRQAAGRGLQLLFYSVGIGQISSEVPQNLSASRPQDRQFILSSKKLLLSDSGFYLCAWSRTVNTEAFFGQGTRLTVV.

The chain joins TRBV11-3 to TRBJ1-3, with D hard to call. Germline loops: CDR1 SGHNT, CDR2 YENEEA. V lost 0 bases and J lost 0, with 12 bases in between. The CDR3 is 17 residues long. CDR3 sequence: CASSLEGPGSSGNTIYF. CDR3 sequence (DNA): TGTGCCAGCAGCTTAGAGGGCCCAGGATCCTCTGGAAACACCATATATTTT.

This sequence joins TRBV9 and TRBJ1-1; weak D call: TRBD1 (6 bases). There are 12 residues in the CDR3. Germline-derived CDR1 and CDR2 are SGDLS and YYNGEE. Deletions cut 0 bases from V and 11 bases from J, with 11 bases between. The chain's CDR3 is CASSVDGQGAFF. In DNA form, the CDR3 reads TGTGCCAGCAGCGTAGACGGGCAGGGGGCTTTCTTT.

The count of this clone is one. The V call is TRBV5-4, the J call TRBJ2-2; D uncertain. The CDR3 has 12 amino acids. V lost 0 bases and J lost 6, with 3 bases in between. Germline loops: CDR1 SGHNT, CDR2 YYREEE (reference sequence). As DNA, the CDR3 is TGTGCCAGCAGCTTGGGCGCCGGGGAGCTGTTTTTT. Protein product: CASSLGAGELFF. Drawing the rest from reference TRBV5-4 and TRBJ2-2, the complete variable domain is ETGVTQSPTHLIKTRGQQVTLRCSSQSGHNTVSWYQQALGQGPQFIFQYYREEENGRGNFPPRFSGLQFPNYSSELNVNALELDDSALYLCASSLGAGELFFGEGSRLTVL.

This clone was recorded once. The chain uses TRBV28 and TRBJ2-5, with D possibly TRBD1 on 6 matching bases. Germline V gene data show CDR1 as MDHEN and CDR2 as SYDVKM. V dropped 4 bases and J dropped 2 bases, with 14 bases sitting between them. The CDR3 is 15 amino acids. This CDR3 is CASSSPGTLQETQYF. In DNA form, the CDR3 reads TGTGCCAGCAGTTCCCCTGGGACATTGCAAGAGACCCAGTACTTC.

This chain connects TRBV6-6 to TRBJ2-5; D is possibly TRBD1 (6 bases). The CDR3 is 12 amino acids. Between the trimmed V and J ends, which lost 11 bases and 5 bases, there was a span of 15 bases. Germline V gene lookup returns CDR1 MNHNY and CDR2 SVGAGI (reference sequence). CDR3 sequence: CASTAQGETQYF. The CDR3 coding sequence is TGTGCCTCAACCGCCCAGGGGGAGACCCAGTACTTC.

The CDR3 sequence is CASSVATSLETQYF. CDR3 in DNA: TGTGCCAGCAGCGTAGCTACTAGTCTAGAGACCCAGTACTTC. V usage is TRBV9 and J usage is TRBJ2-5; weak D call: TRBD2 (5 bases). The CDR3 length is 14 residues. V dropped 0 bases and J dropped 4 bases, with 10 bases sitting between them. Germline CDR1 reads SGDLS; CDR2 reads YYNGEE.

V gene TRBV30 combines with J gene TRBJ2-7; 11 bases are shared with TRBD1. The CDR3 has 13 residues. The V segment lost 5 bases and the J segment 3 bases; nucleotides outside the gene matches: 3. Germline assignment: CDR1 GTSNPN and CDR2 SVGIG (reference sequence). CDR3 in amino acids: CAWAGQGDYEQYF. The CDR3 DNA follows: TGTGCCTGGGCGGGACAGGGGGACTACGAGCAGTACTTC.

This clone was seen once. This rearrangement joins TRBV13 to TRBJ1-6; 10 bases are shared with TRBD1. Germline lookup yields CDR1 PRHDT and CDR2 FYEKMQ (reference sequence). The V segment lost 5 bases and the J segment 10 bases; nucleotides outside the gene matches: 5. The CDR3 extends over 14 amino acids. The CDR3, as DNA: TGTGCCAGCAGCGTGACAGGGGGCGAATCACCCCTCCACTTT. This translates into CASSVTGGESPLHF.

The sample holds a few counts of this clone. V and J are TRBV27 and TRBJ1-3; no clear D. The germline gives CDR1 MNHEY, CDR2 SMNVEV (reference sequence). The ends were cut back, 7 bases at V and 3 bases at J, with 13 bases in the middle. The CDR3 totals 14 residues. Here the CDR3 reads CASTATGDGNTIYF. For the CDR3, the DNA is TGTGCCAGCACCGCAACCGGGGATGGAAACACCATATATTTT.

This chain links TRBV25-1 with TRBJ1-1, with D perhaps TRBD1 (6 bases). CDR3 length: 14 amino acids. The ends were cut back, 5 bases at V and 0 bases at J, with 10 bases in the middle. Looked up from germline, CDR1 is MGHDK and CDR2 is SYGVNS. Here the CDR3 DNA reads TGTGCCAGCAGTAAACAGGGATTGAACACTGAAGCTTTCTTT. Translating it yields CASSKQGLNTEAFF.

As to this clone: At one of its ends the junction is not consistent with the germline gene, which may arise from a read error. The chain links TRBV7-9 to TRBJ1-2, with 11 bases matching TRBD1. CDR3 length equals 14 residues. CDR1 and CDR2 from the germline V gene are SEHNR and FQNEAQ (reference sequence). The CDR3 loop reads CSSSSTGTGGGYTF. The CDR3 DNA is TGTTCCAGCAGCTCAACCGGGACAGGGGGAGGCTACACCTTC.

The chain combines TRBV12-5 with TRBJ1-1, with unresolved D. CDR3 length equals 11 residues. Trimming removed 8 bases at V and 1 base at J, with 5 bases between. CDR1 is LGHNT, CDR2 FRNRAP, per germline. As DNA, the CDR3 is TGTGCTAGTATGGCGAACACTGAAGCTTTCTTT. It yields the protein CASMANTEAFF.

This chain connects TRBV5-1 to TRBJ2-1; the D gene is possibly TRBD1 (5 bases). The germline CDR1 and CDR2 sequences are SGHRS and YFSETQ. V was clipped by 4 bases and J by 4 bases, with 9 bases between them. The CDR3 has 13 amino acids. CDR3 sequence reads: CASSPRQYNEQFF. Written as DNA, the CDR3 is TGCGCCAGCAGCCCCCGACAGTACAATGAGCAGTTCTTC.

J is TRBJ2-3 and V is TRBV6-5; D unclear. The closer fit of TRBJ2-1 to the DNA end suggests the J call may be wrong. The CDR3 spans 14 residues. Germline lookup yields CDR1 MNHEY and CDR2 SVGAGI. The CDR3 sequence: CASSPQTQPMGQFF. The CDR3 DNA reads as TGTGCCAGCAGTCCCCAGACACAACCCATGGGGCAGTTCTTC.

CDR3 bases: TGCGCCAGCAGCTCAACAGGGGGCTTCCCCCTGGTGAACACTGAAGCTTTCTTT. Translation: CASSSTGGFPLVNTEAFF. The chain uses TRBV5-1 and TRBJ1-1, with TRBD1 identical over 9 bases. This CDR3 contains 18 residues. V trimming: 3 bases; J trimming: 0 bases; junction bases outside the gene matches: 12. The V gene's germline CDR1 is SGHRS and CDR2 YFSETQ.

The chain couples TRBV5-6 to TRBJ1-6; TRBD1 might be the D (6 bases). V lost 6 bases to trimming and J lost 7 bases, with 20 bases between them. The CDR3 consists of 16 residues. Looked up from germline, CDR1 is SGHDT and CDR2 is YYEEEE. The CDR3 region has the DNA TGTGCCAGCACCCGGGGGGGGGCGGCTGGAAATTCACCCCTCCACTTT. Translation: CASTRGGAAGNSPLHF.

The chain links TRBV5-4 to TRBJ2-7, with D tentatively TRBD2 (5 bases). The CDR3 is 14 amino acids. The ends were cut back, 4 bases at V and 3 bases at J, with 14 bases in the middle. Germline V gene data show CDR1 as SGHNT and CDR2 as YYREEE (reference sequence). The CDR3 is CASSLHGSVYEQYF. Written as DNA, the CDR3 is TGTGCCAGCAGCCTGCATGGGAGCGTCTACGAGCAGTACTTC.

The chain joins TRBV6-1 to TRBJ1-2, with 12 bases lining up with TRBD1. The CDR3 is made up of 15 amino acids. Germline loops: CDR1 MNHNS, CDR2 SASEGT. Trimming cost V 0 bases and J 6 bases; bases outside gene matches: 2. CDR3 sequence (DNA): TGTGCCAGCAGTGAAGCCGGGACAGGGGGCCATGGCTACACCTTC. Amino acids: CASSEAGTGGHGYTF.